These T cell receptor beta chains were read from a single sample in a study of Graves' ophthalmopathy and Graves' hyperthyroidism. TCRdb reprocessed the multiplex PCR reads via MiXCR and lists one record per CDR3 protein. The sample yields 1 million to 1.3 million distinct CDR3 sequences, 35% to 40% seen once. Specimen: peripheral blood or thyroid tissue (not recorded which). These receptors originate from an adult man with Graves' hyperthyroidism. Each CDR3 is given with its conserved first and last residue. The D gene is left open where the match is weak. Clone size is given for some rows only: seen once, a few or many times, or a class if the clone is expanded.

size,V,J,D,CDR3,DNA
NA,TRBV4-3,TRBJ1-2,NA,CASSQENQALEGTF,TGCGCCAGCAGCCAAGAAAACCAGGCCCTCGAGGGCACCTTC
NA,TRBV25-1,TRBJ1-6,NA,CASRDPDGNSPLHF,TGTGCCAGCAGAGACCCGGACGGTAATTCACCCCTCCACTTT
many,TRBV15,TRBJ2-5,NA,CATSNRHQETQYF,TGTGCCACCAGCAACCGGCACCAAGAGACCCAGTACTTC
once,TRBV10-3,TRBJ1-1,TRBD1,CAIKPAKGQGFGAFF,TGTGCCATCAAACCCGCGAAGGGACAGGGATTTGGAGCTTTCTTT
few,TRBV25-1,TRBJ2-1,NA,CASSLHEQFF,TGTGCCAGCAGTTTACATGAGCAGTTCTTC
NA,TRBV5-1,TRBJ1-2,NA,CASSLERDFVAEAF,TGCGCCAGCAGCTTGGAACGGGACTTTGTGGCTGAAGCTTTC
many,TRBV29-1,TRBJ2-5,NA,CSVEAGAAGVWETQYF,TGCAGCGTTGAAGCGGGGGCGGCTGGGGTATGGGAGACCCAGTACTTC
NA,TRBV27,TRBJ2-7,TRBD1,CASSLAMIGTGTEQYF,TGTGCCAGCAGTTTGGCTATGATAGGGACAGGGACCGAGCAGTACTTC
NA,TRBV6-2/TRBV6-3,TRBJ1-5,NA,CASSYSGLGNQPQHF,TGTGCCAGCAGTTACTCGGGGTTGGGCAATCAGCCCCAGCATTTT
NA,TRBV28,TRBJ2-7,NA,CASSRRPFEQYF,TGTGCCAGCAGCAGGAGGCCGTTCGAGCAGTACTTC
NA,TRBV5-8,TRBJ2-5,TRBD2,CASSLLPGGRAETQYF,TGTGCCAGCAGCTTGCTGCCGGGAGGCCGGGCAGAGACCCAGTACTTC
many,TRBV2,TRBJ1-5,NA,CASRNGNNQPQHF,TGTGCCAGCAGGAACGGGAACAATCAGCCCCAGCATTTT
NA,TRBV10-3,TRBJ2-5,NA,CAISEPAGTAGEETQYF,TGTGCCATCAGTGAGCCTGCCGGGACAGCGGGAGAAGAGACCCAGTACTTC
few,TRBV29-1,TRBJ2-6,TRBD1,CSVTGGGSGANVLTF,TGCAGCGTAACAGGGGGCGGCTCTGGGGCCAACGTCCTGACTTTC
few,TRBV9,TRBJ2-5,TRBD2,CASSPGGGASVETQYF,TGTGCCAGCAGCCCCGGCGGGGGGGCGAGTGTTGAGACCCAGTACTTC